The subject of this entry is one T cell receptor beta chain. Antigen: not known. Trimming cost V 5 bases and J 5 bases, with 13 bases left between them. The germline V gene has CDR1 SGHVS and CDR2 FNYEAQ. The CDR3 covers 13 residues. Clones were read by immunoSEQ multiplex PCR, and TCRdb kept only the in-frame ones, dropping some. Here the sample spans 20,000 to 25,000 clones, about nine tenths being singletons. This sample was taken from a study of OX40 agonist ivuxolimab in advanced cancers. As for the study in general: Subjects had a mean age of roughly 60 years, with a range of roughly 23 to 80; around 80% were male. Findings and limits, study-wide: More expanded clones were found, on average, in CD8+ than in CD4+ T cells. Both CD4+ and CD8+ T cell populations in blood had undergone clonal expansion by week 6 at 0.1 to 3.0 mg/kg. The study found among the lowest clonal expansion in partial responders at 0.1-3.0 mg/kg.

The TCR sequence derives from an adult with an advanced solid tumor such as melanoma, head and neck, liver or kidney cancer. The chain uses TRBV7-6 and TRBJ2-7; no reliable D call. Sample: CD4+ or CD8+ T cells sorted from blood, taken in a trial of the OX40 agonist ivuxolimab. CDR3 protein: CASSQDWGDEQYF. In nucleotides, the CDR3 is TGTGCCAGCAGCCAGGATTGGGGTGACGAGCAGTACTTC.